Presented here are 4 T cell receptor beta chains from one specimen sequenced in a study of CD8 T cells in Susac syndrome. RNA, at about 0.5 to 1 ug, was reverse transcribed with random hexamers. Each CDR3 protein gets one entry after TCRdb re-called the immunoSEQ multiplex PCR reads with MiXCR. The data show about 290,000 distinct CDR3 sequences, with approximately 89% seen just once and around 0.18% held by the top ten. Sample: CD8+ T cells from PBMCs. These receptors were obtained from a human donor with multiple sclerosis.

The V gene is TRBV7-9, the J gene TRBJ1-2, with D uncertain. Between the trimmed V and J ends, which lost 1 base and 1 base, there was a span of 10 bases. The CDR3 consists of 15 residues. Germline loops: CDR1 SEHNR, CDR2 FQNEAQ (reference sequence). CDR3 nucleotide sequence: TGTGCCAGCAGCTTAGGGGGAAAGATTAACTATGGCTACACCTTC. It is translated as CASSLGGKINYGYTF. Full variable domain (remainder filled in from reference TRBV7-9 and TRBJ1-2): DTGVSQNPRHKITKRGQNVTFRCDPISEHNRLYWYRQTLGQGPEFLTYFQNEAQLEKSRLLSDRFSAERPKGSFSTLEIQRTEQGDSAMYLCASSLGGKINYGYTFGSGTRLTVV.

The chain joins TRBV7-9 to TRBJ1-4; D gene unclear. Germline-derived CDR1 and CDR2 are SEHNR and FQNEAQ (reference sequence). This CDR3 has 13 residues. V lost 10 bases, J lost 0 bases, and 9 bases lay in between. This CDR3 reads CATNTATNEKLFF. CDR3 DNA sequence: TGTGCCACCAACACCGCAACTAATGAAAAACTGTTTTTT.

The rearrangement links TRBV7-9 to TRBJ2-7; D gene unclear. This CDR3 has 14 residues. V dropped 1 base and J dropped 3 bases, with 10 bases sitting between them. CDR1 is SEHNR and CDR2 is FQNEAQ in the germline V gene (reference sequence). CDR3 DNA: TGTGCCAGCAGCTTAGTTGGCCGTAACTACGAGCAGTACTTC. As protein: CASSLVGRNYEQYF. The complete variable domain, with remaining parts taken from reference TRBV7-9 and TRBJ2-7, reads DTGVSQNPRHKITKRGQNVTFRCDPISEHNRLYWYRQTLGQGPEFLTYFQNEAQLEKSRLLSDRFSAERPKGSFSTLEIQRTEQGDSAMYLCASSLVGRNYEQYFGPGTRLTVT.

The CDR3 region has the DNA TGTGCCAGCAGTTACGCGCAGGGGGGAGATACGCAGTATTTT. This translates into CASSYAQGGDTQYF. The chain uses TRBV6-2 or TRBV6-3 and TRBJ2-3; TRBD1 is a possible D gene (7 bases). V gave up 2 bases and J gave up 5 bases, with 11 bases separating them. Looked up from germline, CDR1 is MNHEY and CDR2 is SVGEGT. The length of the CDR3 is 14 residues.